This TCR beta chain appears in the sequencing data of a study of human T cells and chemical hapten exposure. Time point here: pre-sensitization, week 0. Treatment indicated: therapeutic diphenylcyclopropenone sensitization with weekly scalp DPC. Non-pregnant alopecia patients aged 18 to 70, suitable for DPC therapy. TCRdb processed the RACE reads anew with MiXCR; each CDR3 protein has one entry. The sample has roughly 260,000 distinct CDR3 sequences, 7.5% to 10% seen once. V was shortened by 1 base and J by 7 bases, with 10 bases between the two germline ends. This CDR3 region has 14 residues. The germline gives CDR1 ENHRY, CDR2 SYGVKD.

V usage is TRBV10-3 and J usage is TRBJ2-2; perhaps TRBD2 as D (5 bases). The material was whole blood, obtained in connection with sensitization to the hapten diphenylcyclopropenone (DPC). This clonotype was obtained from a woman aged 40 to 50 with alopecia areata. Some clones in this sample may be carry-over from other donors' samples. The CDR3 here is CAISELLAGGELFF. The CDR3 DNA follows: TGTGCCATCAGTGAGTTGCTAGCTGGCGGGGAGCTGTTTTTT.